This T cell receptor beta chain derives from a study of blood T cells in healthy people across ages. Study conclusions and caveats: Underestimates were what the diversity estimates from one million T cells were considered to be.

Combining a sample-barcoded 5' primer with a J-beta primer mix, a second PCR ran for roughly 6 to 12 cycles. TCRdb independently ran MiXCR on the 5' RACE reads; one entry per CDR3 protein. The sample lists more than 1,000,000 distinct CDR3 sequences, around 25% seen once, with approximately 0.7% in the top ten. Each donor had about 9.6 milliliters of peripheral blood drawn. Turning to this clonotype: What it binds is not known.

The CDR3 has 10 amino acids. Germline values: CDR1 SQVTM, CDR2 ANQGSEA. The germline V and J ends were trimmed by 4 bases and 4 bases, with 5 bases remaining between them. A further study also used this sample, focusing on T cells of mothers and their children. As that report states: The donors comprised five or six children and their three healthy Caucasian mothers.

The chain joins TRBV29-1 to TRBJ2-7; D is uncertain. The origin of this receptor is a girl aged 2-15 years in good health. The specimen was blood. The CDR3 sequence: CSVVQYEQYF. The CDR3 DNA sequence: TGCAGCGTTGTACAATACGAGCAGTACTTC.